The TCR beta chain under discussion was sequenced for a study of OX40 agonist ivuxolimab in advanced cancers. Study details: At under 85% male, the cohort had a mean age of approximately 60 years, ranging from about 20 to 90. Study observations and caveats: Low levels of normalized T-cell clonal expansion also appeared in some nonresponders.

V lost 4 bases, J lost 0 bases, and 0 bases stayed unmatched. CDR3 length: 15 residues. Germline V gene sequence: CDR1 MDHEN, CDR2 SYDVKM. The table lists this clone with many counts. The antigen is undetermined. The repertoire was sequenced with immunoSEQ multiplex PCR; TCRdb's copy has only in-frame clones and lacks some. Here the sample spans about 20,000 clones, roughly 80% being singletons. The receptor's source is an adult with an advanced solid tumor such as melanoma, head and neck, liver or kidney cancer. V and J are TRBV28 and TRBJ2-1, with 10 bases fitting TRBD1. The sequencing here drew on CD4+ or CD8+ T cells sorted from blood, taken in a trial of the OX40 agonist ivuxolimab. The CDR3 protein is CASSWTGGSYNEQFF. CDR3 coding DNA: TGTGCCAGCAGTTGGACAGGGGGCTCCTACAATGAGCAGTTCTTC.